Below, 6 T cell receptor beta chains from the same sample are listed, as sequenced in a study of blood T cell repertoires in COVID-19. Measured with immunoSEQ multiplex PCR; TCRdb has only the in-frame clones, and not every one. Of 350,000 to 400,000 clones listed, approximately 87% are singletons. Sequenced sample: PBMCs or T cells enriched from blood (not recorded which). These receptors were collected from a man in his forties in a cohort exposed to, infected with or recovered from COVID-19 (not recorded which).

The V gene is TRBV5-5, the J gene TRBJ2-7, with D maybe TRBD1 (6 bases). CDR1 is SGHKS, CDR2 YYEKEE, per germline (reference sequence). The CDR3 covers 14 residues. Trimming took 4 bases from V and 7 from J, leaving 18 bases between them. This CDR3 is CASSPQGSQGEQYF. The CDR3 coding sequence is TGTGCCAGCAGCCCACAGGGCAGCCAAGGGGAGCAGTACTTC. Using reference TRBV5-5 and TRBJ2-7 for the parts outside the CDR3, the full variable domain is DAGVTQSPTHLIKTRGQQVTLRCSPISGHKSVSWYQQVLGQGPQFIFQYYEKEERGRGNFPDRFSARQFPNYSSELNVNALLLGDSALYLCASSPQGSQGEQYFGPGTRLTVT.

The chain combines TRBV6-5 with TRBJ1-1; weak D call: TRBD1 (5 bases). This CDR3 is 15 amino acids long. CDR1 is MNHEY and CDR2 is SVGAGI in the germline V gene. Trimming stripped 4 bases from V and 4 bases from J, with 16 bases between. The CDR3 spells CASSWTSGGPTEAFF. The DNA for the CDR3 is TGTGCCAGCAGTTGGACTAGTGGGGGACCCACTGAAGCTTTCTTT.

V gene TRBV28 combines with J gene TRBJ1-6; D is ambiguous. Trimming cost V 7 bases and J 10 bases, with 14 bases left between them. Germline CDR1 is MDHEN and CDR2 is SYDVKM. The CDR3 runs to 13 residues. The DNA of the CDR3 is TGTGCCAGCACCCTCGGAGCATACTCACCCCTCCACTTT. Translated, it gives CASTLGAYSPLHF.

The gene calls are TRBV9 and TRBJ1-3, with D unclear. This CDR3 is 16 amino acids long. The V gene's germline CDR1 is SGDLS and CDR2 YYNGEE. Trimming took 0 bases from V and 5 from J, leaving 15 bases between them. The CDR3: CASSVAPTGGRNTIYF. The CDR3 DNA reads as TGTGCCAGCAGCGTAGCTCCGACCGGCGGTAGAAACACCATATATTTT.

This chain joins TRBV28 and TRBJ2-1; 12 bases align to TRBD2. CDR1 and CDR2 from the germline V gene are MDHEN and SYDVKM. The CDR3 sequence is 22 residues long. The J segment lost 5 bases and the V segment lost 3 bases, leaving 23 bases of the junction unmatched. DNA for the CDR3: TGTGCCAGCAGTTTCGAAGCAGGACTGGTACTAGCGGGAGGTCTAGCTCACAATGAGCAGTTCTTC. Translation: CASSFEAGLVLAGGLAHNEQFF.

The chain combines TRBV12-3 or TRBV12-4 with TRBJ2-1; 8 bases fit TRBD2. The J segment lost 10 bases and the V segment lost 5 bases, leaving 4 bases of the junction unmatched. The CDR3 is 12 residues long. The CDR3 nucleotides read TGTGCCAGCAGTCCGGGACTAGGAGAGCAGTTCTTC. This encodes CASSPGLGEQFF.